The rows below give T cell receptor beta chains drawn from one sample of a study of blood T cell repertoires in COVID-19. Method: immunoSEQ multiplex PCR; TCRdb's copy keeps in-frame clones and lacks some. The table shows some 150,000 clones, with approximately 84% occurring only once. Sequenced input: peripheral blood. The receptors here all came from a woman aged 55-70 years with acute or convalescent COVID-19. Each CDR3 is given with its conserved first and last residue. The order of the fields is V gene, D gene, J gene, clone size, CDR3 protein, CDR3 DNA. A D gene is named only where the DNA matches it firmly. Only some rows state a clone size, as once, few, many or a class for expanded clones.

TRBV11-2	-	TRBJ2-2	-	CASSLVLTLRERFTGELFF	TGTGCCAGCAGCTTAGTCTTGACTTTGAGGGAGAGGTTCACCGGGGAGCTGTTTTTT
TRBV19	-	TRBJ1-5	-	CASSWRNQPQHF	TGTGCCAGTAGTTGGCGCAATCAGCCCCAGCATTTT
TRBV7-9	TRBD1	TRBJ1-2	once	CASSGDREKNYGYTF	TGTGCCAGCAGCGGGGACAGAGAAAAAAACTATGGCTACACCTTC
TRBV4-1	TRBD2	TRBJ2-5	-	CASSQRTAAGGPGETQYF	TGCGCCAGCAGCCAGCGGACGGCAGCGGGAGGGCCGGGAGAGACCCAGTACTTC
TRBV5-1	TRBD1	TRBJ1-4	-	CASSLGQGAGEKLFF	TGCGCCAGCAGCTTGGGTCAGGGGGCTGGTGAAAAACTGTTTTTT
TRBV4-1	-	TRBJ2-7	-	CASSRGYEQYF	TGCGCCAGCAGCAGAGGTTACGAGCAGTACTTC
TRBV9	-	TRBJ1-2	-	CASSVADGEEGYGYTF	TGTGCCAGCAGCGTAGCGGACGGAGAAGAGGGCTATGGCTACACCTTC
TRBV28	TRBD1	TRBJ2-5	-	CASSQGAQGVETQYF	TGTGCCAGTAGTCAGGGGGCGCAGGGAGTCGAGACCCAGTACTTC
TRBV18	-	TRBJ1-3	-	CASSPSGVLSGNTIYF	TGTGCCAGCTCACCATCAGGGGTTCTCTCTGGAAACACCATATATTTT
TRBV7-2	TRBD1	TRBJ1-2	-	CASSIYGTDYGYTF	TGTGCCAGCAGCATTTACGGGACAGACTATGGCTACACCTTC
TRBV5-4	TRBD1	TRBJ1-2	-	CASSLQGAYGYTF	TGTGCCAGCAGCTTGCAGGGGGCCTACGGCTACACCTTC
TRBV29-1	TRBD1	TRBJ2-3	-	CSHRTGSATQYF	TGCAGCCACCGGACAGGGTCAGCTACGCAGTATTTT
TRBV10-3	-	TRBJ1-3	-	CAISSWGVNSGNTIYF	TGTGCCATCTCCTCCTGGGGGGTAAACTCTGGAAACACCATATATTTT
TRBV30	-	TRBJ1-5	-	CALSRQSNQPQHF	TGTGCCTTATCCCGACAGAGCAATCAGCCCCAGCATTTT
TRBV3-1/TRBV3-2	-	TRBJ1-1	-	CASSPRLGTEAFF	TGTGCCAGCAGCCCGCGGCTGGGCACTGAAGCTTTCTTT
TRBV5-1	TRBD1	TRBJ2-2	once	CASSFGRGLGTGELFF	TGCGCCAGCAGCTTCGGCAGGGGGCTTGGCACCGGGGAGCTGTTTTTT
TRBV6-5	TRBD1	TRBJ1-1	-	CASRSGQYRGTEAFF	TGTGCCAGCAGATCGGGACAGTACAGGGGTACTGAAGCTTTCTTT
TRBV7-9	TRBD2	TRBJ2-3	-	CASNPGTIATDTQYF	TGTGCCAGCAACCCAGGGACTATCGCTACAGATACGCAGTATTTT
TRBV5-1	TRBD1	TRBJ1-3	-	CASSMRTGYSGNTIYF	TGCGCCAGCAGCATGAGGACAGGGTACTCTGGAAACACCATATATTTT
TRBV10-1	TRBD2	TRBJ2-5	-	CASSDQREAGETQYF	TGCGCCAGCAGTGATCAGCGGGAGGCCGGGGAGACCCAGTACTTC
TRBV7-2	-	TRBJ1-1	-	CASSLAQGGQTVAFF	TGTGCCAGCAGCTTAGCTCAGGGTGGACAGACTGTTGCTTTCTTT
TRBV19	-	TRBJ1-2	few	CASSIGARGSYGYTF	TGTGCCAGTAGTATAGGAGCCAGGGGATCCTATGGCTACACCTTC
TRBV28	-	TRBJ2-3	-	CASSLSGFNTDTQYF	TGTGCCAGCAGTTTATCGGGGTTCAACACAGATACGCAGTATTTT
TRBV28	-	TRBJ1-1	-	CASSSLGGYGTEAFF	TGTGCCAGCAGTTCCCTCGGGGGATATGGCACTGAAGCTTTCTTT
TRBV9	TRBD1	TRBJ2-1	-	CASSVVGGIYNEQFF	TGTGCCAGCAGCGTAGTAGGGGGCATATACAATGAGCAGTTCTTC
TRBV6-1	-	TRBJ2-4	-	CASSEAPPDIQYF	TGTGCCAGCAGTGAAGCGCCTCCGGACATTCAGTACTTC
TRBV19	TRBD2	TRBJ2-2	-	CASSRLAGEDGELFF	TGTGCCAGTAGTAGACTAGCGGGAGAAGACGGGGAGCTGTTTTTT
TRBV2	TRBD2	TRBJ2-3	-	CASSVERESDTQYF	TGTGCCAGCAGTGTTGAGCGGGAGTCAGATACGCAGTATTTT
TRBV28	TRBD1	TRBJ2-5	-	CASSKLGGAGAGETQYF	TGTGCCAGCAGCAAACTAGGGGGCGCGGGCGCCGGAGAGACCCAGTACTTC
TRBV6-5	-	TRBJ2-1	-	CASSPAASVSEQFF	TGTGCCAGCAGTCCGGCTGCTAGCGTCAGTGAGCAGTTCTTC
TRBV5-1	TRBD1	TRBJ2-7	once	CASSPPTGDAHEQYF	TGCGCCAGCAGCCCCCCAACAGGGGATGCCCACGAGCAGTACTTC
TRBV19	-	TRBJ2-1	-	CASSIGGIVSYNEQFF	TGTGCCAGTAGTATAGGCGGGATTGTCTCCTACAATGAGCAGTTCTTC